This T cell receptor (beta chain) stems from a study of PD-1 blockade in classical Hodgkin lymphoma (TCRdb year 2020). Regarding the research as a whole: Nivolumab dosing was 3 mg/kg intravenously every 2 weeks, continuing until either disease progression or unacceptable toxicity. The study used CyTOF and TCR beta sequencing to define a peripheral blood immune signature of response to PD-1 blockade in classical Hodgkin lymphoma. General study outcomes and caveats: Baseline TCR diversity was reported to be lower in newly diagnosed patients than in healthy donors and to be lower still in relapsed/refractory patients. The study was limited to a single clinical trial cohort, and causes of repertoire differences, possibly disease activity or prior therapy, remained undefined. Lower diversity was observed in patients in whom nivolumab was started less than 1 year after ASCT, and these patients were excluded from later analyses so that confounding by immune reconstitution would be avoided. A significant rise by C4D1 was seen in CD4+ but not CD8+ TCR diversity (p=0.0027 vs p=0.16), with the rise being most apparent in complete responders (p=0.02). Baseline diversity similar to that of newly diagnosed patients was observed in trial patients achieving complete response, whereas significantly lower diversity was observed in partial responders and progressors.

The sample's time point label is to be understood as: cycle 1 day 1 (C1D1), immediately before nivolumab initiation. Every trial patient had relapsed following autologous stem cell transplantation, and prior brentuximab vedotin exposure was what differed among cohorts A, B and C. The trial cohort was composed of approximately 56 patients with relapsed/refractory classical Hodgkin lymphoma, for whom complete response, partial response or progressive disease was recorded as best overall response. Trial patients were treated with single-agent nivolumab in the multi-cohort phase II CheckMate 205 trial. An independent review committee assessed best overall response by applying the 2007 International Working Group response criteria. Trial PBMCs were obtained immediately prior to nivolumab initiation (C1D1) and on therapy at cycle 2 day 1 and cycle 4 day 1. Peripheral blood was collected in 8 mL Vacutainer Cell Preparation Tubes, from which PBMCs were isolated by centrifugation and then cryopreserved.

Including the terminal cysteine and phenylalanine, the CDR3 comprises 14 residues. Only CDR3 DNA remains: 42 bases, in frame from the first base. The germline V and J ends show losses of 5 bases and 5 bases respectively, and no gene match explains 5 bases of the junction. The germline V gene sets CDR1 to MNHEY and CDR2 to SVGAGI. With respect to this clone: This clone's antigen is unknown. Base qualities were left out, and no much larger clone turns up one base away.

The Qiagen DNeasy kit was used to extract genomic DNA from unsorted PBMCs and from the negatively selected CD4+ and CD8+ fractions. Amplification of TCR beta CDR3 regions was done by immunoSEQ multiplex PCR with primers that anneal to V and J segments. A synthetic immune receptor repertoire was used to minimize amplification bias, and any residual bias was removed computationally once sequencing was done. Per the source publication's procedure: Repertoire diversity was quantified as the Shannon entropy index using custom Python scripts. The unsorted, CD4+ and CD8+ repertoires were each analyzed separately, with the exception of combined analyses, where CD4+ and CD8+ sequences were merged in silico. A clone was considered expanded if an increase in frequency of at least 2-fold after treatment relative to C1D1 was found, and a pseudocount of 0.5 was applied to clones undetected at baseline. Singleton clones were defined as clones with 0 or 1 copy at C1D1, and non-singleton clones were defined as clones with 2 or more copies. Clones expanded in unsorted samples were labelled as CD4+, CD8+ or unknown by matching protein sequences in sorted samples from the same patient. Wilcoxon tests were applied to paired samples to test diversity changes from C1D1 to C4D1. What TCRdb holds here is the immuneACCESS table cut down to in-frame rearrangements. Part of the clones is not present; checked against another copy, under half of the missing clones reflect an unresolved V gene, and the others are unexplained. V, J and clone size are taken as reported in that table, and D and trimming were inferred from the DNA itself. The sample table holds more than 40,000 clones, of which around 75% were seen once. The ten most abundant clones make up about a fifth of the sample.

The sequenced sample was peripheral blood mononuclear cells (PBMCs), obtained at baseline. This sequence uses TRBV6-5 and TRBJ2-7, and 11 bases in between align with TRBD1. This clonotype was obtained from a human donor with classical Hodgkin lymphoma. The CDR3 amino acid sequence is: CASSDWTGGNEQYF. The nucleotides are TGTGCCAGCAGTGACTGGACAGGGGGCAACGAGCAGTACTTC.